This entry describes one T cell receptor beta chain. It lacks a known antigen. No base-level quality is on record; no much larger clone is a single base apart. TCRbeta CDR3 regions were amplified from genomic DNA using the immunoSEQ Assay, a bias-controlled multiplex PCR. Regarding the original processing steps: Within the assay, amplification of reference gene primers was used to estimate how many nucleated cells each sample contained. To quantify the absolute abundance of each unique TCRbeta CDR3 rearrangement, sequence reads were collapsed and filtered. Productive Simpson clonality was computed per sample as the square root of Simpson's diversity index over productive rearrangements. TCRdb carries this immuneACCESS record with in-frame sequences only. Its versions omit some clonotypes, under half of them owing to an unresolved V gene in the studies checked, with the rest unexplained. V, J and clone size are taken as reported in that table, and D and trimming were inferred from the DNA itself. Across this sample there are 55,000 to 75,000 clones, with roughly 81% seen only once. Of the sample, over 8.5% falls within the top ten clones.

Sequences LNHNV (CDR1) and YYDKDF (CDR2) are obtained from the germline V gene (reference sequence). Including the terminal cysteine and phenylalanine, the CDR3 comprises 15 residues. Of all the DNA, just the CDR3 is kept, 45 bases in frame from base 1. Trimming leaves V shorter by 1 base and J shorter by 9 bases, with the junction holding 9 bases beyond the gene matches. The entry originates in a study of blood T cell repertoires in COVID-19 (dated by TCRdb to the early 2020s). Regarding the study in general: The collaborator samples originated in the United States, Italy and Spain and spanned the acute and convalescent phases of COVID-19. Where available, HLA class I and class II types were obtained from metadata supplied by the sample provider rather than from assay-based typing. The dataset comprised deeply sampled blood TCRbeta repertoires from subjects exposed to, actively infected with, or recovered from COVID-19. The prospective study material was composed of cDNA or gDNA derived from T cells, B-cell-depleted T cells, or PBMCs. The repertoires were made available in a free public database intended to serve as a resource for research on the immune response to SARS-CoV-2. The samples were drawn from the first 160 participants of the ongoing ImmuneRACE study and from roughly 1,300 subjects provided by 6 global collaborators. Nearly every sample came with metadata listing a de-identified subject ID, COVID-19 status, age in years and sex. Results the study describes overall, beyond this receptor: How much clinical and demographic metadata was included differed by source and by participant, and the metadata was provided uncurated.

Whole blood was collected in K2EDTA tubes by collaborating institutions according to the institutions' own protocols. Collaborator samples were shipped for TCRbeta analysis as frozen whole blood, isolated PBMCs, or DNA extracted from either sample type. Sequencing input: peripheral blood. The sequence was obtained from a human donor in a cohort sampled during active COVID-19. Here the chain combines TRBV15 and TRBJ2-1; 7 of the junction bases match TRBD2. The CDR3 amino acid sequence is: CATSRGGTKSVEQFF. Read as DNA, the sequence is TGTGCCACCAGCAGAGGAGGGACTAAGTCGGTTGAGCAGTTCTTC.